Each of the 32 T cell receptor beta chains below was sequenced from the same sample in a study of response to subunit inactivated influenza vaccine. TCRdb reprocessed the RT-PCR reads with MiXCR, giving one entry per CDR3 protein. Among about 780,000 distinct CDR3 sequences, around 18% were seen once, and the ten largest hold 11%. The sequencing used PBMCs from blood, collected more than 4 days after vaccination. Source of these receptors: a man in his forties or fifties who received an inactivated influenza vaccine.

J is TRBJ1-5 and V is TRBV20-1; weak D call: TRBD1 (6 bases). This CDR3 is built from 15 residues. Trimming removed 6 bases from V and 5 bases from J, with 20 bases in between. The V gene's germline CDR1 is DFQATT and CDR2 SNEGSKA (reference sequence). CDR3 sequence: CSARLPGKGDQPQHF. In DNA, the CDR3 is TGCAGTGCCCGTCTGCCGGGGAAGGGGGATCAGCCCCAGCATTTT.

The genes are TRBV18 and TRBJ2-2, with a weak D call TRBD2 (6 bases). Trimming stripped 0 bases from V and 3 bases from J, with 11 bases between. This CDR3 contains 16 residues. The germline CDR1 and CDR2 sequences are KGHSH and LQKENI. This chain's CDR3 is CASSPPGGTYTGELFF. CDR3 DNA sequence: TGTGCCAGCTCACCACCGGGAGGTACCTACACCGGGGAGCTGTTTTTT.

This clonotype was seen a few times. The chain uses TRBV3-1 and TRBJ2-1; D is perhaps TRBD1 (5 bases). CDR3 length equals 15 residues. The germline CDR1 and CDR2 sequences are LGHDT and YNNKEL (reference sequence). Trimming took 1 base from V and 4 from J, leaving 11 bases between them. The CDR3 coding sequence is TGTGCCAGCAGCCAAGCCCTGACAGTATACAATGAGCAGTTCTTC. Encoded protein: CASSQALTVYNEQFF.

CDR3 coding DNA: TGTGCCAGCTCACCGGACGGGACCCTCGCTGGGGCCAACGTCCTGACTTTC. The encoded protein is CASSPDGTLAGANVLTF. The V and J genes are TRBV18 and TRBJ2-6, with D perhaps assigned TRBD1 or TRBD2 (5 bases each). The CDR3 contains 17 residues. Germline V lookup: CDR1 KGHSH, CDR2 LQKENI. V was shortened by 3 bases and J by 2 bases, with 14 bases between the two germline ends.

This clonotype was found a few times. The chain has TRBV7-9 and TRBJ2-7; no clear D gene. Germline-derived CDR1 and CDR2 are SEHNR and FQNEAQ (reference sequence). The V and J ends lost 0 bases and 6 bases respectively, with 12 bases between them. The CDR3 runs 14 residues. The CDR3 loop is CASSLAVGRGEQYF. The CDR3 DNA sequence: TGTGCCAGCAGCTTAGCAGTAGGCCGCGGCGAGCAGTACTTC.

This clonotype was counted only a few times. The genes are TRBV6-5 and TRBJ2-3, with 9 nucleotides matching TRBD1. The length of the CDR3 is 15 residues. The ends lost 5 bases at V and 6 bases at J; junction bases unmatched: 9. Germline CDR1 and CDR2: MNHEY and SVGAGI. The CDR3 DNA is TGTGCCAGCAGTCACAGGGGGCTGGGGGGGGATACGCAGTATTTT. As protein: CASSHRGLGGDTQYF.

V usage is TRBV6-1 and J usage is TRBJ2-7, with TRBD1 matching over 8 bases. Germline CDR1 reads MNHNS; CDR2 reads SASEGT. CDR3 length: 14 residues. Trimming removed 7 bases from V and 3 bases from J; junction bases left unmatched: 8. The chain's CDR3 is CASTRGQGVYEQYF. CDR3 DNA sequence: TGTGCCAGCACGCGTGGACAGGGAGTCTACGAGCAGTACTTC.

V is TRBV27 and J is TRBJ2-6; no definite D call. Germline CDR1 is MNHEY and CDR2 is SMNVEV (reference sequence). The CDR3 is 14 residues long. Trimming removed 3 bases from V and 3 bases from J, with 6 bases in between. The chain's CDR3 is CASSFRNGANVLTF. The CDR3 DNA sequence: TGTGCCAGCAGTTTCAGGAATGGGGCCAACGTCCTGACTTTC. Full variable domain (missing parts from reference TRBV27 and TRBJ2-6): EAQVTQNPRYLITVTGKKLTVTCSQNMNHEYMSWYRQDPGLGLRQIYYSMNVEVTDKGDVPEGYKVSRKEKRNFPLILESPSPNQTSLYFCASSFRNGANVLTFGAGSRLTVL.

CDR3 sequence (DNA): TGCGCCAGCAGACAGGAACAGGGTTTCTCTGGAAACACCATATATTTT. The encoded protein is CASRQEQGFSGNTIYF. The chain uses TRBV4-1 and TRBJ1-3, with D possibly matching TRBD1 (6 bases). CDR1 MGHRA and CDR2 YSYEKL come from the germline V gene. V lost 6 bases and J 0 bases, leaving 15 bases between the germline ends. The CDR3 runs to 16 residues.

This clonotype was seen repeatedly, ten times or more. This CDR3 is CASSSSGDYYNEQFF. CDR3 nucleotide sequence: TGCGCCAGCAGCTCCTCAGGGGACTACTACAATGAGCAGTTCTTC. The chain has TRBV5-1 and TRBJ2-1, with D possibly being TRBD2 (7 bases). This CDR3 region has 15 residues. V was pared by 3 bases and J by 3 bases, with 13 bases between. Germline CDR1 SGHRS, CDR2 YFSETQ. The full variable domain, in which reference TRBV5-1 and TRBJ2-1 provide the parts outside the CDR3, is KAGVTQTPRYLIKTRGQQVTLSCSPISGHRSVSWYQQTPGQGLQFLFEYFSETQRNKGNFPGRFSGRQFSNSRSEMNVSTLELGDSALYLCASSSSGDYYNEQFFGPGTRLTVL.

Here the CDR3 DNA reads TGTGCCAGCAGTCCTGGGGACAGGCTGAACACTGAAGCTTTCTTT. The encoded protein is CASSPGDRLNTEAFF. The chain links TRBV27 to TRBJ1-1; the match to TRBD1 covers 8 bases. V was clipped by 5 bases and J by 0 bases; unmatched bases: 5. The CDR3 runs 15 residues. From germline, CDR1 is MNHEY and CDR2 SMNVEV (reference sequence).

The chain employs TRBV12-3 or TRBV12-4 and TRBJ1-2, with D possibly matching TRBD1 (6 bases). The CDR3 has 13 residues. Between the trimmed V and J ends, which lost 3 bases and 4 bases, there was a span of 9 bases. For the CDR3, the DNA is TGTGCCAGCAGTTTCAGGACAGCCTATGGCTACACCTTC. Its protein product is CASSFRTAYGYTF.

This clonotype has more than one count but fewer than ten. The chain employs TRBV7-6 and TRBJ2-3; 9 bases are a match to TRBD2. J gave up 2 bases and V 5 bases, and 11 bases lay outside the gene matches. The CDR3 runs to 17 residues. In germline, CDR1 is SGHVS, CDR2 FNYEAQ. The CDR3 sequence is CASSPTIAGEYTDTQYF. The CDR3 nucleotides read TGTGCCAGCAGCCCAACAATAGCGGGGGAGTACACAGATACGCAGTATTTT. Combining the CDR3 with reference TRBV7-6 and TRBJ2-3 gives the whole variable domain GAGVSQSPRYKVTKRGQDVALRCDPISGHVSLYWYRQALGQGPEFLTYFNYEAQQDKSGLPNDRFSAERPEGSISTLTIQRTEQRDSAMYRCASSPTIAGEYTDTQYFGPGTRLTVL.

This clonotype was detected only a few times. The V and J genes are TRBV7-2 and TRBJ2-4; D remains unclear. V shed 4 bases and J shed 8 bases, with 12 bases lying between them. Looked up from germline, CDR1 is SGHTA and CDR2 is FQGNSA. This CDR3 is 13 amino acids long. The DNA for the CDR3 is TGTGCCAGCAGCTCTCTCAGTCGGGACATTCAGTACTTC. Protein: CASSSLSRDIQYF.

This sequence joins TRBV3-1 and TRBJ2-3, with 7 bases aligning to TRBD1. This CDR3 contains 14 residues. Germline V CDR1 and CDR2: LGHDT, YNNKEL (reference sequence). V shed 2 bases and J 5 bases; nucleotides not matched to a gene: 4. CDR3 residues: CASSQPPGGDTQYF. DNA for the CDR3: TGTGCCAGCAGCCAACCCCCAGGGGGAGATACGCAGTATTTT.

The V call is TRBV10-3, the J call TRBJ2-2, with D maybe TRBD1 (6 bases). Between the trimmed V and J ends, which lost 9 bases and 6 bases, there was a span of 8 bases. CDR3 length: 11 amino acids. The V gene's germline CDR1 is ENHRY and CDR2 SYGVKD. CDR3 loop: CAIQGAGELFF. In DNA, the CDR3 is TGTGCCATACAGGGAGCCGGGGAGCTGTTTTTT.

This clonotype has a handful of counts. The J gene is TRBJ2-7, the V gene TRBV20-1; perhaps TRBD2 as D (6 bases). Looked up from germline, CDR1 is DFQATT and CDR2 is SNEGSKA (reference sequence). The germline V and J ends were trimmed by 4 bases and 4 bases, with 14 bases remaining between them. The CDR3 extends over 13 amino acids. The CDR3 loop is CSATARGVYEQYF. For the CDR3, the DNA is TGCAGTGCTACTGCGCGGGGAGTGTACGAGCAGTACTTC.

This clonotype was counted many times. The genes are TRBV10-3 and TRBJ2-3; 7 nucleotides line up with TRBD2. J gave up 3 bases and V 5 bases, and 5 bases lay outside the gene matches. This CDR3 contains 14 residues. The V gene's germline CDR1 is ENHRY and CDR2 SYGVKD. CDR3 nucleotide sequence: TGTGCCATCAGTTCCGGGGGGATTACAGATACGCAGTATTTT. Its protein is CAISSGGITDTQYF.

The genes are TRBV3-1 and TRBJ1-2; D not certain. The V gene lost 3 bases and the J gene lost 4 bases, with 9 bases spanning the gap. Germline V gene sequence: CDR1 LGHDT, CDR2 YNNKEL (reference sequence). This CDR3 is 13 amino acids long. The chain's CDR3 is CASSQSEAYGYTF. Written as DNA, the CDR3 is TGTGCCAGCAGCCAGTCGGAGGCCTATGGCTACACCTTC.

The J gene is TRBJ2-1, the V gene TRBV29-1; D perhaps matches TRBD2 (6 bases). V gave up 6 bases and J gave up 3 bases, with 9 bases separating them. The CDR3 is 12 residues long. CDR1 is SQVTM and CDR2 is ANQGSEA in the germline V gene. The CDR3 nucleotides are TGCAGCGTGGGGAGGTACTACAATGAGCAGTTCTTC. The encoded protein is CSVGRYYNEQFF.

This clonotype was counted between two and nine times. The rearrangement uses TRBV12-3 or TRBV12-4 and TRBJ1-5, with 7 bases aligning to TRBD1. This CDR3 is built from 15 residues. Unmatched junction bases numbered 9, after V lost 7 bases and J lost 3 bases. The chain's CDR3 is CASTWTGGSNQPQHF. CDR3 in DNA: TGTGCCAGCACCTGGACAGGAGGATCCAATCAGCCCCAGCATTTT.

The V and J genes are TRBV4-3 and TRBJ2-5; D unresolved. Germline V gene data show CDR1 as LGHNA and CDR2 as YSLEER. V was shortened by 3 bases and J by 5 bases, with 16 bases between the two germline ends. CDR3 length: 15 residues. The CDR3 coding sequence is TGCGCCAGCAGCCAGACCTATCTGGGCGCGGAGACCCAGTACTTC. Its protein product is CASSQTYLGAETQYF.

The V call is TRBV4-3, the J call TRBJ1-2; 9 nucleotides line up with TRBD1. The CDR3 loop spans 14 amino acids. V was pared by 0 bases and J by 7 bases, with 3 bases of the junction left unmatched. Germline V gene sequence: CDR1 LGHNA, CDR2 YSLEER. CDR3 amino acids: CASSQDNRGLGYTF. In DNA form, the CDR3 reads TGCGCCAGCAGCCAAGATAACAGGGGGCTTGGCTACACCTTC.

The gene calls are TRBV4-3 and TRBJ2-1; D unclear. Trimming left V 0 bases short and J 0 bases short, with 15 bases between. CDR3 length: 18 residues. CDR1 is LGHNA and CDR2 is YSLEER in the germline V gene. CDR3 protein: CASSQDSPALSSYNEQFF. The CDR3 nucleotides are TGCGCCAGCAGCCAAGATTCACCAGCACTGAGCTCCTACAATGAGCAGTTCTTC.

The chain uses TRBV11-1 and TRBJ2-2; no clear D gene. The V end was cut by 4 bases, the J end by 2 bases, with 20 bases between. The CDR3 length is 18 residues. The germline CDR1 and CDR2 sequences are SGHAT and FQDESV (reference sequence). The CDR3 DNA reads as TGTGCCAGCAGCTGGGCAAGTGGTCGGACCCCTAACACCGGGGAGCTGTTTTTT. Encoded protein: CASSWASGRTPNTGELFF.

The chain carries TRBV5-1 and TRBJ2-3; 7 bases agree with TRBD2. The V and J ends lost 3 bases and 1 base, in that order; junction bases with no gene match: 5. CDR1 and CDR2 from the germline V gene are SGHRS and YFSETQ. This CDR3 comprises 15 residues. The CDR3: CASSSSGIGTDTQYF. CDR3 sequence (DNA): TGCGCCAGCAGCTCCAGCGGGATAGGCACAGATACGCAGTATTTT.

This clonotype was detected only a few times. The gene calls are TRBV4-3 and TRBJ2-1, with 9 bases identical to TRBD2. Germline V lookup: CDR1 LGHNA, CDR2 YSLEER. After removal of 0 bases from V and 3 bases from J, the junction contained 3 bases not matched to a gene. The CDR3 has 16 amino acids. CDR3 amino acids: CASSQEGTSYYNEQFF. The CDR3 DNA reads as TGCGCCAGCAGCCAAGAGGGGACTAGCTACTACAATGAGCAGTTCTTC.

J is TRBJ1-5 and V is TRBV6-2 or TRBV6-3; possibly TRBD1 for D (5 bases). The V gene's germline CDR1 is MNHEY and CDR2 SVGEGT. Trimming removed 4 bases from V and 0 bases from J, with 34 bases in between. The length of the CDR3 is 23 residues. Here the CDR3 reads CASSSTLFFSGTENPYSNQPQHF. The CDR3, as DNA: TGTGCCAGCAGTTCTACCCTCTTTTTTTCCGGGACCGAGAATCCCTATAGCAATCAGCCCCAGCATTTT.

This clonotype turned up a few times. This chain uses TRBV3-1 with TRBJ2-1; D gene unclear. The CDR3 covers 14 residues. V gave up 3 bases and J gave up 3 bases, with 9 bases separating them. Germline loops: CDR1 LGHDT, CDR2 YNNKEL (reference sequence). The CDR3 reads CASSHLQDYNEQFF. Written as DNA, the CDR3 is TGTGCCAGCAGCCACCTGCAGGACTACAATGAGCAGTTCTTC.

The chain joins TRBV20-1 to TRBJ1-4; unclear D gene. This CDR3 contains 16 residues. CDR1 is DFQATT and CDR2 is SNEGSKA in the germline V gene (reference sequence). Trimming stripped 5 bases from V and 5 bases from J, with 21 bases between. This CDR3 reads CSAPSSGGSRNEKLFF. In nucleotides, the CDR3 is TGCAGTGCTCCCTCCTCAGGTGGCAGCAGAAATGAAAAACTGTTTTTT.

The genes are TRBV28 and TRBJ2-7; D might be TRBD2 (5 bases). V gave up 5 bases and J gave up 2 bases, with 16 bases separating them. CDR1 MDHEN and CDR2 SYDVKM come from the germline V gene. The CDR3 totals 15 residues. The CDR3 DNA follows: TGTGCCAGCAGTCCCCGGACCTGGCGGGCCTACGAGCAGTACTTC. The encoded protein is CASSPRTWRAYEQYF.

This clonotype was counted ten times or more. The chain is built from TRBV7-2 and TRBJ1-3, with a weak D call TRBD1 (6 bases). The V end was cut by 4 bases, the J end by 2 bases, with 9 bases between. CDR1 and CDR2 from the germline V gene are SGHTA and FQGNSA. The CDR3 runs 14 residues. Here the CDR3 reads CASSSGQPGNTIYF. CDR3 DNA: TGTGCCAGCAGCTCCGGACAGCCTGGAAACACCATATATTTT.